This TCR beta chain was documented in a study of T-cell reconstitution after alpha-beta-depleted transplantation in children. Study outcomes and limitations: One year post-transplant, T-cell counts and diversity were largely derived from T cells produced anew. Day-60 TCRbeta diversity that was high in some patients was derived from surviving recipient T cells and thymic progenitors. About two months after transplant, alpha-beta T cells reportedly came from several hundred expanded graft clones.

The TCRbeta library was prepared with unique molecular identifiers. TCRdb passed the PCR reads through MiXCR, listing each CDR3 protein once. The table has approximately 270,000 distinct CDR3 sequences, around 25% seen once. To note about this clonotype: Its antigen is undetermined.

The sequences come from PBMCs, mostly from graft donor cells, collected 360 days after TCRalphabeta/CD19-depleted stem cell transplant. This receptor was obtained from a female patient between 2 and 15 years old who had a stem cell transplant for congenital amegakaryocytic thrombocytopenia, so the T cells may come from the graft donor.

This CDR3 reads CASTGPPETEAFF. CDR3 DNA: TGTGCCAGCACCGGCCCTCCGGAGACTGAAGCTTTCTTT. The V call is TRBV28, the J call TRBJ1-1; no firm D call. Trimming removed 7 bases at V and 5 bases at J, with 14 bases between. The CDR3 is 13 amino acids. Looked up from germline, CDR1 is MDHEN and CDR2 is SYDVKM.